This is a list of T cell receptor beta chains from one sample in a study of T cells after yellow fever vaccination. MiXCR, run by TCRdb on the 5' RACE reads, gives a single entry per CDR3 protein. The table shows about 340,000 distinct CDR3 sequences, with roughly 4.3% occurring only once. Sample: PBMCs, taken 5 days after the yellow fever booster vaccination. Receptor source: a man aged 18 to 30 who received the YFV17D yellow fever vaccine. Each CDR3 is given with its conserved first and last residue. The order of the fields is clone size, V gene, J gene, D gene, CDR3 DNA, CDR3 protein. A D gene is named only where the DNA matches it firmly. Clone size is given for some rows only: seen once, a few or many times, or a class if the clone is expanded.

few	TRBV12-3/TRBV12-4	TRBJ2-3	.	TGTGCCAGCATCAATAAGACAGGATCTAGCACAGATACGCAGTATTTT	CASINKTGSSTDTQYF
many	TRBV29-1	TRBJ2-3	.	TGCAGCGTTGGTGCCGACGATACGCAGTATTTT	CSVGADDTQYF
few	TRBV5-1	TRBJ1-1	.	TGCGCCAGCAGCCTGCAGGACGGTAGCACTGAAGCTTTCTTT	CASSLQDGSTEAFF
many	TRBV12-3/TRBV12-4	TRBJ1-1	.	TGTGCCAGCAGTTTACCCCCGACGGGCCTCATCGTGAACACTGAAGCTTTCTTT	CASSLPPTGLIVNTEAFF
many	TRBV12-3/TRBV12-4	TRBJ1-1	.	TGTGCCAGCAGTGAAGACGGACTGAACACTGAAGCTTTCTTT	CASSEDGLNTEAFF
.	TRBV6-2/TRBV6-3	TRBJ2-1	.	TGTGCCAGCAGTTACAGGGTTAATGAGCAGTTCTTC	CASSYRVNEQFF
few	TRBV2	TRBJ1-1	.	TGTGCCAGCAGAGGTGGGGTATGGGACACTGAAGCTTTCTTT	CASRGGVWDTEAFF
many	TRBV7-3	TRBJ2-5	.	TGTGCCAGCAGCTTATCTAGCTCGACGTCCCAGTACTTC	CASSLSSSTSQYF
.	TRBV5-5	TRBJ1-1	.	TGTGCCAGCACCGGTGGGGGTACAGCGAACACTGAAGCTTTCTTT	CASTGGGTANTEAFF
.	TRBV2	TRBJ2-3	TRBD2	TGTGCCAGCAGTGATAGAAGCGGGGGATTCACAGATACGCAGTATTTT	CASSDRSGGFTDTQYF
few	TRBV20-1	TRBJ1-4	TRBD1	TGCAGTGCTGTGGACAGGGGTGAAAAACTGTTTTTT	CSAVDRGEKLFF
.	TRBV3-1	TRBJ2-1	.	TGTGCCAGCAGCCAAAGGGAGGAGCAGTTCTTC	CASSQREEQFF
.	TRBV20-1	TRBJ2-1	.	TGCAGTGCTCTAGAAGGAGGGGGCCTCTACAATGAGCAGTTCTTC	CSALEGGGLYNEQFF
.	TRBV27	TRBJ1-5	.	TGTGCCAGCAGTTTAAGAGGGACCCAGCCCCAGCATTTT	CASSLRGTQPQHF
many	TRBV7-8	TRBJ1-5	.	TGTGCCAGCAGCTCTGATGGTCAGCCCCAGCATTTT	CASSSDGQPQHF
few	TRBV7-2	TRBJ2-5	TRBD2	TGTGCCAGCAGCGACCCTAGCGGGGGGCGTGAGACCCAGTACTTC	CASSDPSGGRETQYF
few	TRBV6-5	TRBJ1-1	TRBD1	TGTGCCAGCAGACCGGACAGGGGCCGGAGAGCTTTCTTT	CASRPDRGRRAFF
many	TRBV6-1	TRBJ2-7	TRBD2	TGTGCCAGCTCTGGGACTAGCTTTGTCTACGAGCAGTACTTC	CASSGTSFVYEQYF
many	TRBV7-2	TRBJ1-2	.	TGTGCCAGCAGCTTAGGGCGGTCGGGCTATGGCTACACCTTC	CASSLGRSGYGYTF